This TCR beta chain stems from a study of T cell responses to AZD1222 COVID-19 vaccine. Regarding the study as a whole: Regions 160-218 and 743-854 dominated among vaccine-associated CD4 TCRs spanning spike. AZD1222 recipients seropositive at baseline numbered only 5 or 6. Mostly white British, mostly female donors; authors suggested clonal diversity may be underestimated. Spike-specific TCR breadth rose after two AZD1222 doses, and depth rose as well.

This CDR3 region has 12 residues. Germline CDR1 is LGHDT and CDR2 is YNNKEL (reference sequence). V shed 5 bases, J shed 6 bases, and the junction held 2 bases outside the gene matches. A remark on this clone: The antigen is undetermined.

Clones were sequenced by immunoSEQ multiplex PCR, and TCRdb holds only the in-frame ones, with some missing. The sample contains 90,000 to 110,000 clones, 75% to 90% of which appear only once. V is TRBV3-1 (or the pseudogene TRBV3-2) and J is TRBJ2-3, with 7 bases lining up with TRBD1. The sequencing here drew on peripheral blood, taken on day 0 of AZD1222 vaccination. This clonotype was obtained from an adult in good health. CDR3 protein: CASSGRGDTQYF. In DNA, the CDR3 is TGTGCCAGCAGCGGCAGGGGGGATACGCAGTATTTT.